The 24 T cell receptor beta chains given below trace back to one sample, sequenced in a study of identifying expanded T cells in peripheral blood. Only in-frame clones appear in the TCRdb table, and some are missing; sequencing was by immunoSEQ multiplex PCR. This sample has about 85,000 clones, with around nine tenths found just once. Material: blood. Receptor source: a person aged 18 to 70 in good health.

The rearrangement links TRBV28 to TRBJ1-1, with TRBD1 matching 8 bases. The germline gives CDR1 MDHEN, CDR2 SYDVKM. The CDR3 is 16 residues long. V lost 5 bases to trimming and J lost 4 bases; unmatched junction nucleotides: 12. This chain's CDR3 is CASSPTGARVRTEAFF. CDR3 coding DNA: TGTGCCAGCAGTCCGACAGGGGCGCGGGTGCGCACTGAAGCTTTCTTT.

This chain uses TRBV19 with TRBJ2-5; D is perhaps TRBD2 (6 bases). Trimming removed 6 bases from V and 4 bases from J, with 18 bases in between. Per germline, CDR1 LNHDA and CDR2 SQIVND (reference sequence). The CDR3 has 15 amino acids. The CDR3 spells CASSLLAAGGETQYF. CDR3 coding DNA: TGTGCCAGTAGCCTACTAGCAGCCGGGGGAGAGACCCAGTACTTC.

The J gene is TRBJ1-6, the V gene TRBV28; TRBD1 might be the D (5 bases). The germline CDR1 and CDR2 sequences are MDHEN and SYDVKM. This CDR3 spans 14 amino acids. Trimming left V 3 bases short and J 7 bases short, with 10 bases between. CDR3 DNA sequence: TGTGCCAGCAGTTTGGAGGGACCCAATTCACCCCTCCACTTT. It encodes CASSLEGPNSPLHF.

The chain combines TRBV7-2 with TRBJ2-3; D call uncertain. Trimming removed 1 base at V and 4 bases at J, with 9 bases between. CDR3 length equals 14 residues. Germline V gene sequence: CDR1 SGHTA, CDR2 FQGNSA. The CDR3 is CASSLGPLPDTQYF. The CDR3 nucleotides are TGTGCCAGCAGCTTAGGGCCCCTTCCAGATACGCAGTATTTT.

This chain joins TRBV6-5 and TRBJ2-7; possible D gene TRBD2, 6 bases. The CDR3 is 16 residues long. V was cut by 0 bases and J by 0 bases, with 12 bases left in between. Germline loops: CDR1 MNHEY, CDR2 SVGAGI. CDR3 region: CASSYSVGGASYEQYF. The CDR3 nucleotides are TGTGCCAGCAGTTACTCAGTGGGGGGAGCCTCCTACGAGCAGTACTTC.

This chain joins TRBV28 and TRBJ2-3; D remains unclear. The CDR3 spans 15 residues. CDR1 MDHEN and CDR2 SYDVKM come from the germline V gene. V lost 3 bases, J lost 2 bases, and 12 bases lay in between. Here the CDR3 DNA reads TGTGCCAGCAGTTTGCGGTTGGGGAACACAGATACGCAGTATTTT. Translating it yields CASSLRLGNTDTQYF.

This clone appeared once. J is TRBJ2-5 and V is TRBV4-2, with no clear D. This CDR3 region has 15 residues. Trimming took 0 bases from V and 5 from J, leaving 13 bases between them. Germline V CDR1 and CDR2: LGHNA, YNFKEQ. CDR3 nucleotide sequence: TGTGCCAGCAGCCAAGACGGTACGGGTCTGGAGACCCAGTACTTC. Residues: CASSQDGTGLETQYF.

The chain uses TRBV6-5 and TRBJ1-1; possible D gene TRBD1, 5 bases. Between the trimmed V and J ends, which lost 8 bases and 0 bases, there was a span of 16 bases. CDR1 and CDR2 from the germline V gene are MNHEY and SVGAGI. There are 15 residues in the CDR3. CDR3 in amino acids: CASLGRGLMNTEAFF. In DNA form, the CDR3 reads TGTGCCAGCTTGGGGAGGGGCCTGATGAACACTGAAGCTTTCTTT.

CDR3 coding DNA: TGTGCCAGCTCAATCACCCGGATGAACACTGAAGCTTTCTTT. This sequence encodes CASSITRMNTEAFF. This chain links TRBV18 with TRBJ1-1; D unclear. Germline values: CDR1 KGHSH, CDR2 LQKENI. The CDR3 has 14 amino acids. V lost 5 bases, J lost 0 bases, and 10 bases lay in between.

The chain uses TRBV5-4 and TRBJ2-7, with 10 bases aligning to TRBD1. V was pared by 4 bases and J by 6 bases, with 10 bases of the junction left unmatched. Germline assignment: CDR1 SGHNT and CDR2 YYREEE (reference sequence). The CDR3 runs 15 residues. CDR3 protein: CASSPPGDRGPEQYF. The CDR3 coding sequence is TGTGCCAGCAGCCCGCCCGGAGACAGGGGGCCCGAGCAGTACTTC.

The rearrangement links TRBV2 to TRBJ1-1; tentative D call: TRBD1 (6 bases). This CDR3 comprises 14 residues. Germline values: CDR1 SNHLY, CDR2 FYNNEI. The V end lost 8 bases, the J end lost 0 bases, and 13 bases lay between the germline ends. The CDR3 DNA is TGTGCCAGCTACAGGGATGGGCTGAACACTGAAGCTTTCTTT. It is translated as CASYRDGLNTEAFF.

The sample holds a few counts of this clone. V gene TRBV19 combines with J gene TRBJ2-7, with TRBD1 matching over 9 bases. Germline trimming cut 8 bases from V and 7 bases from J; bases unmatched to any gene: 9. The CDR3 sequence is 13 residues long. The V gene's germline CDR1 is LNHDA and CDR2 SQIVND (reference sequence). The CDR3 coding sequence is TGTGCCAGTGCCCTACAGGGGGCCGAGGAGCAGTACTTC. It specifies CASALQGAEEQYF. Full variable domain (rest looked up from reference TRBV19 and TRBJ2-7): DGGITQSPKYLFRKEGQNVTLSCEQNLNHDAMYWYRQDPGQGLRLIYYSQIVNDFQKGDIAEGYSVSREKKESFPLTVTSAQKNPTAFYLCASALQGAEEQYFGPGTRLTVT.

V gene TRBV29-1 combines with J gene TRBJ2-3; perhaps TRBD1 as D (5 bases). CDR3 length equals 12 residues. Germline CDR1 is SQVTM and CDR2 is ANQGSEA. The V end lost 6 bases, the J end lost 1 base, and 8 bases lay between the germline ends. In DNA, the CDR3 is TGCAGCGTCGAGACAGGCACAGATACGCAGTATTTT. Translation gives CSVETGTDTQYF.

This chain connects TRBV5-5 to TRBJ1-3; D is undetermined. V lost 0 bases, J lost 4 bases, and 5 bases lay in between. The CDR3 runs to 13 residues. Germline V gene data show CDR1 as SGHKS and CDR2 as YYEKEE (reference sequence). For the CDR3, the DNA is TGTGCCAGCAGCTTGGAAGTAGGAAACACCATATATTTT. Translating gives CASSLEVGNTIYF.

The CDR3 reads CASSLATRVGVFNTEAFF. CDR3 nucleotides: TGTGCCAGCAGCTTAGCGACGCGCGTCGGTGTTTTTAACACTGAAGCTTTCTTT. The chain carries TRBV7-8 and TRBJ1-1; D unresolved. This CDR3 spans 18 amino acids. The germline gives CDR1 SGHVS, CDR2 FQNEAQ. Trimming took 0 bases from V and 2 from J, leaving 19 bases between them.

This clone occurred a few times. This chain uses TRBV18 with TRBJ2-5; D is ambiguous. V was pared by 0 bases and J by 0 bases, with 5 bases between. Germline lookup yields CDR1 KGHSH and CDR2 LQKENI. The CDR3 spans 14 residues. In DNA form, the CDR3 reads TGTGCCAGCTCACCACCGAATAACCAAGAGACCCAGTACTTC. It translates to CASSPPNNQETQYF. The full variable domain, rest sourced from reference TRBV18 and TRBJ2-5, is NAGVMQNPRHLVRRRGQEARLRCSPMKGHSHVYWYRQLPEEGLKFMVYLQKENIIDESGMPKERFSAEFPKEGPSILRIQQVVRGDSAAYFCASSPPNNQETQYFGPGTRLLVL.

The CDR3 sequence: CASAGGPRDTQYF. The CDR3 DNA reads as TGTGCCAGCGCGGGGGGGCCTAGAGATACGCAGTATTTT. This chain uses TRBV7-7 with TRBJ2-3; 9 bases fit TRBD2. The germline V gene has CDR1 SSHAT and CDR2 FNYEAQ (reference sequence). Trimming at V came to 8 bases and at J to 5 bases, leaving 5 bases not matched to a gene. This CDR3 contains 13 residues.

V gene TRBV7-9 combines with J gene TRBJ1-2; a possible D gene is TRBD1 (5 bases). This CDR3 is 16 amino acids long. V was clipped by 4 bases and J by 2 bases, with 17 bases between them. The germline V gene has CDR1 SEHNR and CDR2 FQNEAQ (reference sequence). The CDR3 sequence is CASSSDKGLLNYGYTF. CDR3 bases: TGTGCCAGCAGCTCGGACAAGGGCTTACTAAACTATGGCTACACCTTC.

This clone has a handful of counts. The chain links TRBV2 to TRBJ1-5; D not resolved. CDR1 and CDR2 from the germline V gene are SNHLY and FYNNEI. The germline V and J ends were trimmed by 4 bases and 5 bases, with 12 bases remaining between them. CDR3 size: 14 residues. CDR3 in amino acids: CASSGYGFDQPQHF. In nucleotides, the CDR3 is TGTGCCAGCAGTGGCTATGGGTTTGATCAGCCCCAGCATTTT.

The chain joins TRBV11-2 to TRBJ1-3; D is undetermined. The CDR3 is made up of 14 amino acids. The germline CDR1 and CDR2 sequences are SGHAT and FQNNGV. Trimming pared 5 bases from V and 11 bases from J, leaving 19 bases between. CDR3 region: CASSPTGQLRAIYF. For the CDR3, the DNA is TGTGCCAGCAGCCCAACGGGCCAATTGAGGGCCATATATTTT.

A few counts support this clone. The chain joins TRBV4-3 to TRBJ1-6; D unclear. V was clipped by 0 bases and J by 12 bases, with 12 bases between them. Germline V gene data show CDR1 as LGHNA and CDR2 as YSLEER. The CDR3 sequence is 14 residues long. Here the CDR3 reads CASSQDSTVRPLHF. CDR3 DNA sequence: TGCGCCAGCAGCCAAGATAGTACGGTTCGACCCCTCCACTTT.

The chain has TRBV18 and TRBJ2-1; D call uncertain. The CDR3 length is 16 residues. Germline values: CDR1 KGHSH, CDR2 LQKENI. With 2 bases removed from V and 4 bases from J, the gap between germline ends came to 15 bases. The CDR3, as DNA: TGTGCCAGCTCACCAGCCGCAGTAAGGAGATACAATGAGCAGTTCTTC. It encodes CASSPAAVRRYNEQFF.

This clone was seen only a few times. This chain uses TRBV7-9 with TRBJ1-6, with TRBD1 matching over 8 bases. Losses at the gene ends were 3 bases for V and 10 bases for J; bases not matched to a gene: 5. The CDR3 loop spans 14 amino acids. Germline V gene data show CDR1 as SEHNR and CDR2 as FQNEAQ (reference sequence). CDR3 loop: CASSFGQGVSPLHF. The CDR3 nucleotides are TGTGCCAGCAGCTTTGGACAGGGAGTGTCACCCCTCCACTTT.

V gene TRBV2 combines with J gene TRBJ1-1; no clear D gene. Trimming pared 4 bases from V and 1 base from J, leaving 10 bases between. This CDR3 contains 14 residues. Germline V gene sequence: CDR1 SNHLY, CDR2 FYNNEI. The CDR3 region is CASSVEATNTEAFF. CDR3 nucleotides: TGTGCCAGCAGTGTTGAGGCAACGAACACTGAAGCTTTCTTT.